This TCR beta chain is from a study of blood T cell repertoires in COVID-19. CDR1 MNHNS and CDR2 SASEGT come from the germline V gene. The V and J ends lost 2 bases and 4 bases respectively, with 11 bases between them. The CDR3 runs 14 residues. Assay used: immunoSEQ multiplex PCR; TCRdb lists only in-frame clones, some missing. Here the sample spans tens of thousands of clones, about three quarters being singletons. The source is a man aged 50-60 years with active or convalescent COVID-19. The specimen sequenced was peripheral blood. This chain links TRBV6-1 with TRBJ1-2; D might be TRBD1 (5 bases). As DNA, the CDR3 is TGTGCCAGCAGTGAATGGGTCGGGGGCTATGGCTACACCTTC. It translates to CASSEWVGGYGYTF.